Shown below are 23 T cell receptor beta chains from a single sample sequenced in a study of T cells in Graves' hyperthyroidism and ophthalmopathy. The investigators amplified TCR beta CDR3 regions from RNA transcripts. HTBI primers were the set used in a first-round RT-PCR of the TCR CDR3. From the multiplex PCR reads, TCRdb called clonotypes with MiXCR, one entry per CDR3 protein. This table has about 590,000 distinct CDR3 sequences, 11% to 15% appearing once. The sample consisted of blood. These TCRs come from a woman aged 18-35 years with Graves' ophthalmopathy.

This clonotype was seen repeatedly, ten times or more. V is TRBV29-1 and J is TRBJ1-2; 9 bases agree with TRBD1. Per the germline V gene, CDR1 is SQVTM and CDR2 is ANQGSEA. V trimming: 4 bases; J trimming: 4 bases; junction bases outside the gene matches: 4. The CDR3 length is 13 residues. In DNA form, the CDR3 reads TGCAGCGTTGGGGAGGACAGGGGCTATGGCTACACCTTC. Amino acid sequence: CSVGEDRGYGYTF.

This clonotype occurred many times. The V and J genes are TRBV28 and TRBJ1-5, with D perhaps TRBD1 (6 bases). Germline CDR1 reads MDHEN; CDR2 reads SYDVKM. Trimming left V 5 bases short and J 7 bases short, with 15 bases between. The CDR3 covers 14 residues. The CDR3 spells CASSRGTSGQPQHF. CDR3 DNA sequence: TGTGCCAGCAGTAGGGGGACTTCGGGGCAGCCCCAGCATTTT.

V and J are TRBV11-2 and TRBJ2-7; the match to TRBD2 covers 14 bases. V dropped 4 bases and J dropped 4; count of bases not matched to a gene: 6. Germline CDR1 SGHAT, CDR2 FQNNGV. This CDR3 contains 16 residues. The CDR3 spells CASSSRLAGGSYEQYF. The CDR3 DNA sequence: TGTGCCAGCAGCTCCCGACTAGCGGGAGGGAGTTACGAGCAGTACTTC.

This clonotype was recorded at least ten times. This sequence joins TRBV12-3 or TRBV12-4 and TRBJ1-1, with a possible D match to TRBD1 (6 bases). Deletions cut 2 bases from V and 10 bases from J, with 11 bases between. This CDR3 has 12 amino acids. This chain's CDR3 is CASSLNEQGAFF. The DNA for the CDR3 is TGTGCCAGCAGTTTAAATGAACAGGGAGCTTTCTTT.

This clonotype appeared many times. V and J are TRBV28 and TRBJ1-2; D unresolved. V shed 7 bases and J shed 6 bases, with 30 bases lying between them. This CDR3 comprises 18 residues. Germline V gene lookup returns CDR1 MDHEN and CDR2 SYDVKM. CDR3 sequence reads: CASIPSSLLLRAPHGYTF. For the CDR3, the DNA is TGTGCCAGCATTCCTTCTAGCCTCCTTCTCCGGGCCCCTCATGGCTACACCTTC.

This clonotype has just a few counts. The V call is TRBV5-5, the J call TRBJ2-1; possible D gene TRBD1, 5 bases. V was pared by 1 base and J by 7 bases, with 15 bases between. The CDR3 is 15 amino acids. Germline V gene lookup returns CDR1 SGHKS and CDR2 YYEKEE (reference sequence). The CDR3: CASSLWQGFWNEQFF. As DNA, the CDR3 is TGTGCCAGCAGCTTGTGGCAGGGCTTCTGGAATGAGCAGTTCTTC.

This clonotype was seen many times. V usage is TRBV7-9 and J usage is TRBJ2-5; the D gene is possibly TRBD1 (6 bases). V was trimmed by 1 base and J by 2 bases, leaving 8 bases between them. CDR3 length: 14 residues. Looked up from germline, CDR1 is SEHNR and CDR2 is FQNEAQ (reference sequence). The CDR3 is CASSLGDTQETQYF. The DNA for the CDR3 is TGTGCCAGCAGCTTAGGGGACACTCAAGAGACCCAGTACTTC.

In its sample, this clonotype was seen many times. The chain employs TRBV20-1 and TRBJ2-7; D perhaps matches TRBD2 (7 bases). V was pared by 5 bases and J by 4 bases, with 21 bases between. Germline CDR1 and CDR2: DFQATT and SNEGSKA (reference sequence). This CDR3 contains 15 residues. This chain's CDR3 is CSAQGGVSLGYEQYF. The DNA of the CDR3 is TGCAGTGCTCAAGGGGGGGTGAGCCTGGGGTACGAGCAGTACTTC.

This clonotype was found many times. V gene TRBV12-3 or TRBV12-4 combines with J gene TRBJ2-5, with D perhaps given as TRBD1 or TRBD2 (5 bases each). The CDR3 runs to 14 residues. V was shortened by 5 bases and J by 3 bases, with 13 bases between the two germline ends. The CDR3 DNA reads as TGTGCCAGCAGTCCCCCGGGACGTGAAGAGACCCAGTACTTC. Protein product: CASSPPGREETQYF.

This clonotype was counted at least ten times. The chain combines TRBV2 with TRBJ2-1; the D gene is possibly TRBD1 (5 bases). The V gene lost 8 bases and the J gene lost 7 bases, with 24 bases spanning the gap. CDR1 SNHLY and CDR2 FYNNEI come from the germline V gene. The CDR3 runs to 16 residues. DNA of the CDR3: TGTGCCAGCGGCCGCAGGGTATGGATTTCAAGGAATGAGCAGTTCTTC. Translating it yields CASGRRVWISRNEQFF.

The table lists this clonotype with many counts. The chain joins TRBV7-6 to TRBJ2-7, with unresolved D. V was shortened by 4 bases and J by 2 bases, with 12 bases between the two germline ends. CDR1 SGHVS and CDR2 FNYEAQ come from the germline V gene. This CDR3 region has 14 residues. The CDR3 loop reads CASSSRTNPYEQYF. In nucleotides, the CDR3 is TGTGCCAGCAGCTCCCGGACGAATCCCTACGAGCAGTACTTC.

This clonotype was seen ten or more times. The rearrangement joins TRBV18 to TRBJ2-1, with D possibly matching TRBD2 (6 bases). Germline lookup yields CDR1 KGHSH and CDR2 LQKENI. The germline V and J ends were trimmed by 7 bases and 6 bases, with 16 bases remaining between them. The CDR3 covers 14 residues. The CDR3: CASFGGQGSNEQFF. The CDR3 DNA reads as TGTGCCAGCTTTGGAGGGCAGGGATCCAATGAGCAGTTCTTC.

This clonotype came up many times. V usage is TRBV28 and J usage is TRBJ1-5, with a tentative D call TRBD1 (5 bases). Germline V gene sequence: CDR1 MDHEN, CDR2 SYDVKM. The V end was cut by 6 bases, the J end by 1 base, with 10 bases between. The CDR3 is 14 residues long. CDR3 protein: CASSPQGSNQPQHF. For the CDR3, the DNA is TGTGCCAGCAGCCCTCAGGGAAGCAATCAGCCCCAGCATTTT.

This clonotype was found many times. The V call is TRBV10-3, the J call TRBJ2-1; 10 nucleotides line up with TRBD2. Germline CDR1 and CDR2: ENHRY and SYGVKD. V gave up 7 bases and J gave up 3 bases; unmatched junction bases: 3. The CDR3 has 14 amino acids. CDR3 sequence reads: CAIKGLADYNEQFF. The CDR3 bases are TGTGCCATCAAAGGACTAGCGGACTACAATGAGCAGTTCTTC.

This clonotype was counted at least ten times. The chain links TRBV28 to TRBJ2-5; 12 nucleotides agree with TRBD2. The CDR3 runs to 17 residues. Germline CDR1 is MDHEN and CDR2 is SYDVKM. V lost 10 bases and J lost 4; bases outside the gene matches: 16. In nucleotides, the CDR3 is TGTGCCACCAACGACGTTTGGCTAGCGGGAGGGCCAGAGACCCAGTACTTC. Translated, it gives CATNDVWLAGGPETQYF.

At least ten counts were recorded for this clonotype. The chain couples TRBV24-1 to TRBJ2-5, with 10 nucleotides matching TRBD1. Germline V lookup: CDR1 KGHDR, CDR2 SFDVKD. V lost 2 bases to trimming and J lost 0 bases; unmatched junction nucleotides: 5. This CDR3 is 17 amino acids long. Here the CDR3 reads CATSDWGDRGDQETQYF. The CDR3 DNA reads TGTGCCACCAGTGATTGGGGGGACAGGGGCGACCAAGAGACCCAGTACTTC.

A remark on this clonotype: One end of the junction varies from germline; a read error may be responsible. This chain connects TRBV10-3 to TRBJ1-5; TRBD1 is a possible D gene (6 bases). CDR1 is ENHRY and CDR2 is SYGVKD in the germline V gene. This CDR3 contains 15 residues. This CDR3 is CAISESGHGNRPQHF. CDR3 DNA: TGTGCCATCAGTGAGTCGGGACACGGCAATCGGCCCCAGCATTTT.

CDR3: CASSLAASGRRPDTQYF. CDR3 nucleotides: TGTGCCAGCAGCTTGGCGGCGAGCGGGAGGAGGCCAGATACGCAGTATTTT. The rearrangement joins TRBV7-8 to TRBJ2-3; 9 bases line up with TRBD2. The CDR3 is 17 amino acids. The germline V gene has CDR1 SGHVS and CDR2 FQNEAQ. Unmatched junction bases numbered 11, after V lost 3 bases and J lost 4 bases.

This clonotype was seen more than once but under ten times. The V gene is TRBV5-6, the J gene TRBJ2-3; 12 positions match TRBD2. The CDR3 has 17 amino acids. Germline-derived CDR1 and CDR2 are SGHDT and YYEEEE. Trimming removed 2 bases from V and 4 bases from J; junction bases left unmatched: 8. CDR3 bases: TGTGCCAGCAGCTTCCGACTAGCGGGAGATGGTGCAGATACGCAGTATTTT. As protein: CASSFRLAGDGADTQYF.

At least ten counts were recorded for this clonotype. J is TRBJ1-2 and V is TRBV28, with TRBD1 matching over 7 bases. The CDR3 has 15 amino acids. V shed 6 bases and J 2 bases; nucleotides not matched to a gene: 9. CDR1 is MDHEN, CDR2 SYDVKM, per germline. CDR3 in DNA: TGTGCCAGCAGGGATACCGGGACAGAGAACTATGGCTACACCTTC. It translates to CASRDTGTENYGYTF.

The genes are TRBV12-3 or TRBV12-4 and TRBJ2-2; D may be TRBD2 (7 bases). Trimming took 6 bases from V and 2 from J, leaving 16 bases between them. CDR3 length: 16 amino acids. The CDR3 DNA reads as TGTGCCAGCAGGCCGAGTGGGGGGGCCAACACCGGGGAGCTGTTTTTT. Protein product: CASRPSGGANTGELFF.

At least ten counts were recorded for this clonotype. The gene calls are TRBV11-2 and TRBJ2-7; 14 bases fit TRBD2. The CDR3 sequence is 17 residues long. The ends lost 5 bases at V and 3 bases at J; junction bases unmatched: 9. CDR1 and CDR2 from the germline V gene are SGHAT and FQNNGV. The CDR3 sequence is CASSAGLAGERLYEQYF. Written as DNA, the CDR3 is TGTGCCAGCAGCGCGGGACTAGCGGGAGAGAGACTCTACGAGCAGTACTTC.

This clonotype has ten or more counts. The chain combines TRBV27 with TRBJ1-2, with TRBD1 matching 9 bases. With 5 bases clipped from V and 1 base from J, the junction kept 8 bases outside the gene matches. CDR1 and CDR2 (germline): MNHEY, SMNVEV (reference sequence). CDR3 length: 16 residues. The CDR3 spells CASSTSGTGSNYGYTF. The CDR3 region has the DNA TGTGCCAGCAGTACCTCCGGGACAGGGAGTAACTATGGCTACACCTTC.